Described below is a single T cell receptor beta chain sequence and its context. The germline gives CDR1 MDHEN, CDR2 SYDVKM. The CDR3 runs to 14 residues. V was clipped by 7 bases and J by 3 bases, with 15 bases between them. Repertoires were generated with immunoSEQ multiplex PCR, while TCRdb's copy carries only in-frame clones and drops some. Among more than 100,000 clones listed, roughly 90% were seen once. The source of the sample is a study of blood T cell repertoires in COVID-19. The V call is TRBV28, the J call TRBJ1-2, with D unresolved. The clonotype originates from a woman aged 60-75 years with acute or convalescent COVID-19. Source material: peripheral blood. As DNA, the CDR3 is TGTGCCAGCACCCCCTCCAGAACCTACTATGGCTACACCTTC. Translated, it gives CASTPSRTYYGYTF.